The sequence of this TCR beta chain was determined in a study of blood T cell repertoires in COVID-19. Study context: COVID-19 samples, acute and convalescent, were from the United States, Italy and Spain. Sources were T cells, B-cell-depleted T cells, or PBMCs; the material itself was cDNA or gDNA.

Original processing notes: Amplifying reference gene primers gave estimates of nucleated cell counts. The method was immunoSEQ multiplex PCR; TCRdb's version includes in-frame clones alone and lacks a portion of them. That table gives V, J and clone size, and the DNA gave D and trimming. The sample shows some 88,000 clones, over 65% of them seen only once. Per the germline V gene, CDR1 is LGHNA and CDR2 is YNFKEQ. The CDR3 totals 17 residues. Trimming took 3 bases from V and 7 from J; bases not matched to a gene: 11. Input material: peripheral blood. This clonotype was sampled from an older woman with acute or convalescent COVID-19. The gene calls are TRBV4-2 and TRBJ2-1; 11 nucleotides line up with TRBD1. The CDR3 DNA sequence: TGTGCCAGCAGCCATCCCGGACAGGGGGCGGATTGGAATGAGCAGTTCTTC. This sequence encodes CASSHPGQGADWNEQFF.